This TCR beta chain was sequenced in a study of blood T cell repertoires in COVID-19. Study as a whole: Material from acute and convalescent COVID-19 was sourced from the United States, Italy and Spain.

In the source study's methods: Amplification from reference gene primers served as the basis for estimated nucleated cell counts. The protocol was immunoSEQ multiplex PCR, while the TCRdb copy is restricted to in-frame clones and leaves out a portion. The V and J calls and the clone size are those of that table, but D and trimming were determined from the DNA. The repertoire includes more than 110,000 clones, 82% of them detected once, and about 4% sits in the top ten. Material: peripheral blood. The clonotype originates from an elderly woman with acute or convalescent COVID-19.

This CDR3 reads CASSHIRDRVVASNQPQHF. The CDR3 nucleotides read TGTGCCAGCAGCCATATCCGGGACAGGGTTGTTGCGTCGAATCAGCCCCAGCATTTT. V usage is TRBV14 and J usage is TRBJ1-5; 9 bases match TRBD1. The germline CDR1 and CDR2 sequences are SGHDN and FVKESK. The CDR3 is made up of 19 amino acids. V lost 3 bases, J lost 4 bases, and 16 bases stayed unmatched. Combining the CDR3 with reference TRBV14 and TRBJ1-5 gives the whole variable domain EAGVTQFPSHSVIEKGQTVTLRCDPISGHDNLYWYRRVMGKEIKFLLHFVKESKQDESGMPNNRFLAERTGGTYSTLKVQPAELEDSGVYFCASSHIRDRVVASNQPQHFGDGTRLSIL.